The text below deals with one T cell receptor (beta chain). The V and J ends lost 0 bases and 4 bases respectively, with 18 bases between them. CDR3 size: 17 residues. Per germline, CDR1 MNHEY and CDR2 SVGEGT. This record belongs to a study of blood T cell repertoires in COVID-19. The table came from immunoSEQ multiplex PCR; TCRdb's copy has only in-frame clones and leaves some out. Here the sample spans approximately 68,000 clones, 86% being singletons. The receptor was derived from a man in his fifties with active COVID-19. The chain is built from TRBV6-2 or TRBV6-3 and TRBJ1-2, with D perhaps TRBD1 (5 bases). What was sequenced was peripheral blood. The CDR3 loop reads CASSYSTNLDTIYGYTF. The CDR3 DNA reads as TGTGCCAGCAGTTACTCGACGAATTTGGACACCATCTATGGCTACACCTTC.